Listed below are T cell receptor beta chains from one sample, sequenced in a study of cytomegalovirus exposure and HLA in healthy donors. Sequenced by immunoSEQ multiplex PCR; TCRdb stores in-frame clones only, minus some. The data show about 150,000 clones, with 84% seen just once and around 0.41% held by the top ten. The sequenced sample consisted of PBMCs. The receptor source for this set is a boy aged 2-9 years in good health and CMV-seronegative. Both conserved end residues are part of each CDR3.

>TRBV19|TRBJ1-1
CASLINTEAFF
>TRBV7-9|TRBJ1-1
CASSLEQVIPEAFF
>TRBV15|TRBJ2-4
CATSEGLAGLNIQYF
>TRBV9|TRBJ2-3
CASSATSGDTQYF
>TRBV5-1|TRBJ2-7
CASSSPDRGLYEQYF
>TRBV30|TRBJ2-7
CAWTPGTSEYEQYF
>TRBV7-9|TRBJ2-5
CASSLARTPQETQYF
>TRBV11-2|TRBJ2-5
CASSHQFDRGETQYF
>TRBV28|TRBJ2-3
CASRKRQGPTDTQYF
>TRBV28|TRBJ2-3
CASTKGTSVVDTQYF
>TRBV9|TRBJ2-7
CASSVRTSGPYEQYF
>TRBV5-1|TRBJ2-1
CASSLAPGGLVNEQFF
>TRBV5-3|TRBJ2-3
CARSPGDTQYF
>TRBV19|TRBJ1-1
CASGQSYGQIRLFMNTEAFF
>TRBV7-9|TRBJ2-4
CASSLPYAGAKNIQYF